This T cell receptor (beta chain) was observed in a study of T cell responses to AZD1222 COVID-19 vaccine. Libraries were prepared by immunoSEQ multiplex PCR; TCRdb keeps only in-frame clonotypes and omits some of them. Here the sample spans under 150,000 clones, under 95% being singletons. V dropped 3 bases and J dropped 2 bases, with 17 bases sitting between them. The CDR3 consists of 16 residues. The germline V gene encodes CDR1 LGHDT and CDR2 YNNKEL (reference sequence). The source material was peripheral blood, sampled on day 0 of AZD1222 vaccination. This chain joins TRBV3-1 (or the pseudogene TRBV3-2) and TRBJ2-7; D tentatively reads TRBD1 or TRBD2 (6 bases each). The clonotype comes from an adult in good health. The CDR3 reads CASSQGGLGAAYEQYF. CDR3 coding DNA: TGTGCCAGCAGCCAGGGGGGACTGGGGGCCGCCTACGAGCAGTACTTC.